A single sample gave rise to the 14 T cell receptor beta chains below, sequenced in a study of T cell repertoires in cytomegalovirus infection. For these receptors, no antigen is known. TCRdb independently ran MiXCR on the reads; one entry per CDR3 protein. The sample has some 940,000 distinct CDR3 sequences, approximately 32% seen once. The sequencing here drew on cultured CD8+ T cells from PBMCs, taken from culture after CMV antigen stimulation. The receptor set was obtained from a human donor in good health (CMV status not recorded). Some clones in this sample may be carry-over from other donors' samples.

V usage is TRBV7-9 and J usage is TRBJ2-5; no definite D call. Germline V gene lookup returns CDR1 SEHNR and CDR2 FQNEAQ (reference sequence). V shed 5 bases and J shed 6 bases, with 10 bases lying between them. The CDR3 spans 12 residues. This CDR3 is CASSTGPKTQYF. DNA for the CDR3: TGTGCCAGCAGCACCGGGCCAAAGACCCAGTACTTC.

The V gene is TRBV24-1, the J gene TRBJ2-1; the match to TRBD2 covers 7 bases. The CDR3 loop spans 17 amino acids. Germline CDR1 KGHDR, CDR2 SFDVKD. V was pared by 4 bases and J by 5 bases, with 13 bases of the junction left unmatched. This CDR3 is CATSDRPGTTKHNEQFF. CDR3 coding DNA: TGTGCCACCAGTGACAGACCCGGGACTACCAAACACAATGAGCAGTTCTTC.

The chain recombines TRBV29-1 with TRBJ2-7, with TRBD1 as a possible D gene (6 bases). Trimming took off 5 bases at V and 2 bases at J, with 13 bases between the two ends. Per germline, CDR1 SQVTM and CDR2 ANQGSEA. The CDR3 totals 13 residues. The CDR3 loop reads CSVIQGLTYEQYF. In nucleotides, the CDR3 is TGCAGCGTTATCCAGGGGCTCACCTACGAGCAGTACTTC.

This clonotype was counted many times. The chain employs TRBV7-2 and TRBJ1-1; D ambiguous. Germline V gives CDR1 SGHTA, CDR2 FQGNSA. V was clipped by 5 bases and J by 0 bases, with 10 bases between them. This CDR3 region has 14 residues. The CDR3 loop is CASSPANVNTEAFF. The CDR3 region has the DNA TGTGCCAGCAGCCCGGCGAACGTGAACACTGAAGCTTTCTTT.

The CDR3 coding sequence is TGTGCCAGCAGCAACCCCCGGCTGACCGCGAACACTGAAGCTTTCTTT. Translated: CASSNPRLTANTEAFF. This chain joins TRBV5-6 and TRBJ1-1; D is ambiguous. The CDR3 is 16 residues long. CDR1 and CDR2 from the germline V gene are SGHDT and YYEEEE. Trimming took 4 bases from V and 1 from J, leaving 17 bases between them.

This clonotype occurred once. The rearrangement uses TRBV5-6 and TRBJ2-1, with 9 bases matching TRBD2. The length of the CDR3 is 17 residues. Germline CDR1 reads SGHDT; CDR2 reads YYEEEE. V was pared by 5 bases and J by 0 bases, with 9 bases of the junction left unmatched. The CDR3, as DNA: TGTGCCAGCAGAGGAGCGGGGGGCTTCAGCTCCTACAATGAGCAGTTCTTC. Amino acids: CASRGAGGFSSYNEQFF.

A few counts support this clonotype. This chain joins TRBV4-2 and TRBJ2-1, with D possibly matching TRBD1 (6 bases). Germline-derived CDR1 and CDR2 are LGHNA and YNFKEQ. V dropped 0 bases and J dropped 6 bases, with 15 bases sitting between them. The CDR3 runs 16 residues. This chain's CDR3 is CASSQDPRGFGNEQFF. The CDR3 bases are TGTGCCAGCAGCCAAGACCCCAGGGGCTTTGGCAATGAGCAGTTCTTC.

This clonotype has more than one count but fewer than ten. The rearrangement uses TRBV27 and TRBJ1-1; D may be TRBD1 (6 bases). The CDR3 has 15 residues. Trimming left V 6 bases short and J 1 base short, with 15 bases between. Germline V gene lookup returns CDR1 MNHEY and CDR2 SMNVEV (reference sequence). For the CDR3, the DNA is TGTGCCAGCAGACATACTTGGGGACAGAACACTGAAGCTTTCTTT. Its protein product is CASRHTWGQNTEAFF.

Many counts were recorded for this clonotype. This sequence joins TRBV28 and TRBJ2-1, with 9 positions matching TRBD1. V gave up 4 bases and J gave up 1 base; unmatched junction bases: 8. This CDR3 has 17 residues. Germline CDR1 reads MDHEN; CDR2 reads SYDVKM. DNA of the CDR3: TGTGCCAGCAGTTCCTTCAGACAGGGGGGGTCCTACAATGAGCAGTTCTTC. Residues: CASSSFRQGGSYNEQFF.

This clonotype has only a few counts. The CDR3 DNA follows: TGTGCCACCAGTGATTTAGGACACTCTTCGAACACCGGGGAGCTGTTTTTT. Translation: CATSDLGHSSNTGELFF. The V and J genes are TRBV24-1 and TRBJ2-2; TRBD1 is a possible D gene (5 bases). This CDR3 has 17 residues. V lost 1 base and J lost 0, with 11 bases in between. The V gene's germline CDR1 is KGHDR and CDR2 SFDVKD.

This clonotype was seen ten or more times. The chain has TRBV7-6 and TRBJ2-1; 16 nucleotides match TRBD2. CDR1 is SGHVS, CDR2 FNYEAQ, per germline. The CDR3 runs 18 residues. The junction had 7 bases not matched to a gene; V was cut back by 5 bases and J by 3 bases. For the CDR3, the DNA is TGTGCCAGCAGCCCGGGACTAGCGGGGGGGCTTAGCTACAATGAGCAGTTCTTC. This gives the protein CASSPGLAGGLSYNEQFF.

On this clonotype: A clone one base away is much larger, so this may be a read error. This sequence joins TRBV7-2 and TRBJ2-7; unclear D gene. The CDR3 spans 16 residues. Germline V lookup: CDR1 SGHTA, CDR2 FQGNSA. CDR3 amino acids: CASSLEAATPSYKQYV. The CDR3 coding sequence is TGTGCCAGCAGCTTAGAGGCAGCAACCCCTTCCTACAAGCAGTACGTC.

Only a few counts were recorded for this clonotype. The chain is built from TRBV7-3 and TRBJ2-1; 10 bases line up with TRBD1. V lost 5 bases and J lost 8; bases outside the gene matches: 6. Germline V gene lookup returns CDR1 SGHTA and CDR2 FQGTGA. The CDR3 runs to 14 residues. The CDR3 is CASSTGQGVDEQFF. Here the CDR3 DNA reads TGTGCCAGCAGCACCGGACAGGGGGTAGATGAGCAGTTCTTC.

This clonotype has just a few counts. The J gene is TRBJ2-5, the V gene TRBV7-9, with D perhaps being TRBD1 or TRBD2 (5 bases each). With 5 bases removed from V and 5 bases from J, the gap between germline ends came to 15 bases. Per germline, CDR1 SEHNR and CDR2 FQNEAQ (reference sequence). The CDR3 length is 14 residues. The CDR3 is CASSPYRDEETQYF. In DNA, the CDR3 is TGTGCCAGCAGCCCCTACCGGGACGAGGAGACCCAGTACTTC.